This T cell receptor beta chain was found in a study of blood T cell repertoires in COVID-19. This CDR3 contains 15 residues. The V and J ends lost 4 bases and 2 bases, in that order; junction bases with no gene match: 4. Germline CDR1 is SGHNT and CDR2 is YYREEE (reference sequence). Using immunoSEQ multiplex PCR, the repertoire was profiled, and TCRdb retains in-frame clones only, with some absent. The data hold just under 90,000 clones, with 90% to 95% observed a single time. The chain links TRBV5-4 to TRBJ1-4; TRBD1 agrees at 8 bases. This clonotype was obtained from a man between 60 and 70 years old with acute or convalescent COVID-19. Sequencing was done on a sample of peripheral blood. The CDR3 region is CASSATGVTNEKLFF. The CDR3 DNA reads as TGTGCCAGCAGCGCGACAGGGGTGACTAATGAAAAACTGTTTTTT.